These 14 T cell receptor beta chains were all obtained from the same sample, sequenced in a study of lymphopenia after photon versus proton radiotherapy (dated by TCRdb to about 2019). Receptors were amplified or captured by the immunoSEQ multiplex PCR assay. As stored in TCRdb, this immuneACCESS dataset retains in-frame rearrangements with V and J assigned. A fraction of the clones does not appear; measured against another copy, unresolved V genes explain less than half of the discrepancy, and the remainder lacks a known reason. The sample table lists 50,000 to 75,000 clones, 70% to 90% of them with a count of one. The top ten hold 2% to 3% of the sample. Here the sequenced sample was peripheral blood, taken from a patient treated with photon-based radiotherapy. The receptors stem from a man in his forties or fifties with gastric cancer.

This sequence joins TRBV9 and TRBJ1-1; no clear D. The CDR3 extends over 14 amino acids. Per germline, CDR1 SGDLS and CDR2 YYNGEE. V was cut by 0 bases and J by 5 bases, with 11 bases left in between. The CDR3 DNA sequence: TGTGCCAGCAGCGTAGCATGGAGGGCGACTGAAGCTTTCTTT. This translates into CASSVAWRATEAFF.

This clone has more than one count but fewer than ten. This chain connects TRBV30 to TRBJ1-5; 8 bases fit TRBD1. The V gene's germline CDR1 is GTSNPN and CDR2 SVGIG (reference sequence). The CDR3 is 15 residues long. Losses at the gene ends were 5 bases for V and 0 bases for J; bases not matched to a gene: 6. The CDR3 region is CAWQNRGASNQPQHF. In DNA form, the CDR3 reads TGTGCCTGGCAAAACAGGGGGGCTAGCAATCAGCCCCAGCATTTT.

The chain combines TRBV7-9 with TRBJ2-5; a weak D match, TRBD2 (5 bases). Between the trimmed V and J ends, which lost 4 bases and 1 base, there was a span of 10 bases. Germline-derived CDR1 and CDR2 are SEHNR and FQNEAQ (reference sequence). This CDR3 contains 14 residues. CDR3 nucleotide sequence: TGTGCCAGCAGCTCCTCGGGGTTCCAAGAGACCCAGTACTTC. This codes for CASSSSGFQETQYF.

The chain links TRBV2 to TRBJ1-5; 11 bases map to TRBD1. Germline trimming cut 4 bases from V and 1 base from J; bases unmatched to any gene: 6. From germline, CDR1 is SNHLY and CDR2 FYNNEI. The CDR3 length is 17 residues. The CDR3 nucleotides read TGTGCCAGCAGTGGGGGACAGGGGGGGTTCAGCAATCAGCCCCAGCATTTT. This sequence encodes CASSGGQGGFSNQPQHF. Variable domain in full (rest from reference TRBV2 and TRBJ1-5): EPEVTQTPSHQVTQMGQEVILRCVPISNHLYFYWYRQILGQKVEFLVSFYNNEISEKSEIFDDQFSVERPDGSNFTLKIRSTKLEDSAMYFCASSGGQGGFSNQPQHFGDGTRLSIL.

This clone came up once. The chain carries TRBV2 and TRBJ2-3; 9 bases agree with TRBD1. This CDR3 is built from 16 residues. V lost 6 bases, J lost 1 base, and 8 bases stayed unmatched. Germline V gene data show CDR1 as SNHLY and CDR2 as FYNNEI. The CDR3 region is CASSAPQGAGTDTQYF. The DNA of the CDR3 is TGTGCCAGCAGCGCTCCACAGGGGGCAGGCACAGATACGCAGTATTTT. Full variable domain (remainder filled in from reference TRBV2 and TRBJ2-3): EPEVTQTPSHQVTQMGQEVILRCVPISNHLYFYWYRQILGQKVEFLVSFYNNEISEKSEIFDDQFSVERPDGSNFTLKIRSTKLEDSAMYFCASSAPQGAGTDTQYFGPGTRLTVL.

The chain uses TRBV5-6 and TRBJ1-2, with a weak D call TRBD1 (6 bases). The CDR3 is 15 amino acids. CDR1 and CDR2 (germline): SGHDT, YYEEEE. Trimming removed 0 bases at V and 8 bases at J, with 17 bases between. The DNA for the CDR3 is TGTGCCAGCAGCTTGGACTCCGGGGGCGCGGGAGGCTACACCTTC. This codes for CASSLDSGGAGGYTF.

CDR3 protein: CASSRGTGQGIEPQHF. DNA of the CDR3: TGTGCCAGCAGCCGGGGTACGGGACAGGGGATAGAGCCCCAGCATTTT. This chain connects TRBV5-8 to TRBJ1-5; TRBD1 matches 10 bases. The CDR3 spans 16 residues. Trimming took 4 bases from V and 8 from J; bases not matched to a gene: 12. Germline CDR1 and CDR2: SGHTS and YDEGEE.

The rearrangement uses TRBV18 and TRBJ1-1; no firm D call. The CDR3 consists of 13 residues. CDR1 KGHSH and CDR2 LQKENI come from the germline V gene. The V and J ends lost 6 bases and 1 base respectively, with 9 bases between them. The CDR3 here is CASSIRENTEAFF. CDR3 coding DNA: TGTGCCAGCTCGATCCGGGAGAACACTGAAGCTTTCTTT.

This rearrangement joins TRBV10-3 to TRBJ2-7, with D possibly being TRBD2 (5 bases). The ends were cut back, 5 bases at V and 6 bases at J, with 11 bases in the middle. Germline V gene sequence: CDR1 ENHRY, CDR2 SYGVKD. There are 12 residues in the CDR3. DNA for the CDR3: TGTGCCATCAGTAAGGGAGTTAGCGAGCAGTACTTC. Its translation is CAISKGVSEQYF.

The chain combines TRBV27 with TRBJ2-1; D may be TRBD2 (5 bases). CDR1 is MNHEY and CDR2 is SMNVEV in the germline V gene (reference sequence). Between the trimmed V and J ends, which lost 5 bases and 3 bases, there was a span of 14 bases. CDR3 length: 15 residues. CDR3 sequence reads: CASSLTGWNYNEQFF. In DNA, the CDR3 is TGTGCCAGCAGTCTCACGGGGTGGAACTACAATGAGCAGTTCTTC.

This sequence joins TRBV18 and TRBJ2-5; D unclear. The V end was cut by 0 bases, the J end by 5 bases, with 10 bases between. Germline CDR1 is KGHSH and CDR2 is LQKENI. The CDR3 runs to 14 residues. CDR3 loop: CASSPPSYGETQYF. In DNA form, the CDR3 reads TGTGCCAGCTCACCACCTTCCTACGGGGAGACCCAGTACTTC.

The V call is TRBV30, the J call TRBJ2-7, with D perhaps TRBD2 (5 bases). CDR1 is GTSNPN and CDR2 is SVGIG in the germline V gene (reference sequence). The CDR3 is 15 amino acids. Trimming removed 7 bases from V and 2 bases from J, with 21 bases in between. CDR3 sequence reads: CALEASRGSAYEQYF. CDR3 coding DNA: TGTGCCTTGGAGGCCTCGAGAGGCAGCGCCTACGAGCAGTACTTC.

This chain joins TRBV14 and TRBJ2-7; possible D gene TRBD1, 6 bases. The CDR3 consists of 13 residues. CDR1 and CDR2 (germline): SGHDN, FVKESK. V shed 6 bases and J shed 7 bases, with 16 bases lying between them. DNA for the CDR3: TGTGCCAGCAGACCTACCTCAGGGGATGAGCAGTACTTC. Residues: CASRPTSGDEQYF.

This clone was counted once. This chain connects TRBV4-1 to TRBJ2-1; 7 bases are shared with TRBD1. The CDR3 is 16 residues long. Germline CDR1 is MGHRA and CDR2 is YSYEKL. The junction had 11 bases not matched to a gene; V was cut back by 4 bases and J by 5 bases. The CDR3 here is CASSRKIGGAHNEQFF. CDR3 DNA: TGCGCCAGCAGCCGAAAAATAGGGGGCGCGCACAATGAGCAGTTCTTC.